The table lists the clone carrying this TCR beta chain with a count of one. Its specificity is unknown. There were only Caucasian adults among the donors, and all lived in Nashville, Tennessee. Clones were read by immunoSEQ multiplex PCR, and TCRdb kept only the in-frame ones, dropping some. The sample yields 2.3 million or so clones, approximately 93% seen once. The data are from a study of shared clonotypes between healthy human individuals. Study background: Participating donors consisted of two women and a few men aged 18 to 49.

The CDR3 totals 14 residues. With 1 base removed from V and 3 bases from J, the gap between germline ends came to 7 bases. Germline values: CDR1 KGHSH, CDR2 LQKENI. General study findings and limits: Shared clonotypes: 4.5% to 6.5% naive CD4, about 3.3% naive CD8, about 2.4% memory CD4, more than 0.3% memory CD8.

The sequenced sample was naive CD4+ T cells from PBMCs. Subset here: CD45RA+ positively selected. V is TRBV18 and J is TRBJ1-3, with a weak D call TRBD1 (5 bases). This TCR came from a man aged 18 to 29 in good health. Some clones in this sample may be carry-over from other donors' samples. The CDR3 region is CASSPRDDGNTIYF. The CDR3 coding sequence is TGTGCCAGCTCACCACGGGACGATGGAAACACCATATATTTT.